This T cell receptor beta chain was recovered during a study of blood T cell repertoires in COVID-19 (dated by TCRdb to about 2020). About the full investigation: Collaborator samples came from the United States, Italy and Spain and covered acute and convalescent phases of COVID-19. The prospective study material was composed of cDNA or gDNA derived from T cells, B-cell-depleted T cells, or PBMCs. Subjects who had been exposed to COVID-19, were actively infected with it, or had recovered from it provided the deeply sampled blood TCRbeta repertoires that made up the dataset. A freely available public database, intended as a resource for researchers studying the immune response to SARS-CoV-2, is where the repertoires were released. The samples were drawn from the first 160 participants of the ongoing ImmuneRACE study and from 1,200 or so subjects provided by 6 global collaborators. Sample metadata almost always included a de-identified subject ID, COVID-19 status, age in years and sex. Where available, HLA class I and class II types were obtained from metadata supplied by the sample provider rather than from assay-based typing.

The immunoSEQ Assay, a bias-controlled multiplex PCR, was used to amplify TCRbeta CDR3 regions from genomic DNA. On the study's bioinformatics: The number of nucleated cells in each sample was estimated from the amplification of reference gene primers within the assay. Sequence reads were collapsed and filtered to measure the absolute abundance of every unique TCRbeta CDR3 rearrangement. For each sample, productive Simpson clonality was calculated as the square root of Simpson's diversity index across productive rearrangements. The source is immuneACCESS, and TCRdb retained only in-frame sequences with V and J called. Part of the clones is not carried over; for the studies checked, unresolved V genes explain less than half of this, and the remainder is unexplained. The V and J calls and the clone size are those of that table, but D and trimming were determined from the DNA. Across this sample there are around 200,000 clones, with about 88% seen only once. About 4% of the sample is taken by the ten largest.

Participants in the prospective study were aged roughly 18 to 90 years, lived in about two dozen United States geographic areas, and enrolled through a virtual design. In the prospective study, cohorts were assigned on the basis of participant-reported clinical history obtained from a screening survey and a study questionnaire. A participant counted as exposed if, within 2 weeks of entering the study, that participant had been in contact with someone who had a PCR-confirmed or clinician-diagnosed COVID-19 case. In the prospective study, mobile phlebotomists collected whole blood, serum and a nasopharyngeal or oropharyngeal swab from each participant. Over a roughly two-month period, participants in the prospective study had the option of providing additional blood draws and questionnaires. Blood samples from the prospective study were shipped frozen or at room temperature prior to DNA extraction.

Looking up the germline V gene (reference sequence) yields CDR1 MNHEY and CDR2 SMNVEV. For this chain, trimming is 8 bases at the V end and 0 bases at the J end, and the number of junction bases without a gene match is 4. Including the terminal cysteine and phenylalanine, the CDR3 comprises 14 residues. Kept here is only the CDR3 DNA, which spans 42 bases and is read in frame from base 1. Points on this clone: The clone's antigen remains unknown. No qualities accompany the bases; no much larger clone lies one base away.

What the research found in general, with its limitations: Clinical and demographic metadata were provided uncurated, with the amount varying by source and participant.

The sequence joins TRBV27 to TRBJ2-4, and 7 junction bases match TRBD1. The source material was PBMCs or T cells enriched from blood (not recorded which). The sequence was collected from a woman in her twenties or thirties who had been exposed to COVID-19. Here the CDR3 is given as CASRDRLAKNIQYF. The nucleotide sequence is TGTGCCAGCCGGGACAGACTAGCCAAAAACATTCAGTACTTC.